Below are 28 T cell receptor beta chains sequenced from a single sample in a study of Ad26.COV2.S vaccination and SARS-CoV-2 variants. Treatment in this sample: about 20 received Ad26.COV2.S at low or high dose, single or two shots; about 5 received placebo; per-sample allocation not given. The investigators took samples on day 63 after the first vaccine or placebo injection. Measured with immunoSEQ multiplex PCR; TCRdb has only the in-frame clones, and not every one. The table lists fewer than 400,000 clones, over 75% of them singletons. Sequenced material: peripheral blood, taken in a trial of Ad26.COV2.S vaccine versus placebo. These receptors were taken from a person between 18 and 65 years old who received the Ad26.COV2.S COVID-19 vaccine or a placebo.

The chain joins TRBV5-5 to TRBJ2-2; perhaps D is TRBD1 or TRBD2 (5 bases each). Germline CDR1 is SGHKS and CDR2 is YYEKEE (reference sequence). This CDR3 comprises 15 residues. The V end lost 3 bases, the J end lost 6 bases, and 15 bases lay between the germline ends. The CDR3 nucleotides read TGTGCCAGCAGCTCCCGGGACCCCAAGTCCGGGGAGCTGTTTTTT. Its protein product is CASSSRDPKSGELFF.

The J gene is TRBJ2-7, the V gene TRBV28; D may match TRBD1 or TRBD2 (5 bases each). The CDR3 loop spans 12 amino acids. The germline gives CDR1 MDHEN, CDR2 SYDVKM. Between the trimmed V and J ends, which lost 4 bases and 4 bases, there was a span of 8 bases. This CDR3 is CASSSRGYEQYF. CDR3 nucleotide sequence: TGTGCCAGCAGTTCGAGGGGTTACGAGCAGTACTTC.

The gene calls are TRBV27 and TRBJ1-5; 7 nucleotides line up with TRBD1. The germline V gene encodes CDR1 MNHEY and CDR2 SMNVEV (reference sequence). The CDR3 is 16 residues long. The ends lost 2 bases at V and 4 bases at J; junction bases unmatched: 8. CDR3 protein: CASSLGRTGANQPQHF. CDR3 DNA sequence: TGTGCCAGCAGTTTAGGGAGGACAGGAGCAAATCAGCCCCAGCATTTT.

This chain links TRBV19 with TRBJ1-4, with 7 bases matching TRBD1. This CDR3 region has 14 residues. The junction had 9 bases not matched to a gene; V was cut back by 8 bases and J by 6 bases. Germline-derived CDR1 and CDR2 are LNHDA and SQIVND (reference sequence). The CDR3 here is CASSPGQTYEKLFF. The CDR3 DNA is TGTGCCAGTTCGCCGGGACAGACCTATGAAAAACTGTTTTTT.

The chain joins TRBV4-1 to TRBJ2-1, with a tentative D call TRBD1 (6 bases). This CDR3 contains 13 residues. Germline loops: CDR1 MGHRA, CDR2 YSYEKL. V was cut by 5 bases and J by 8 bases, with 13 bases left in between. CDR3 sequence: CASSALGGDEQFF. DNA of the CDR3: TGCGCCAGCAGCGCCCTTGGGGGCGATGAGCAGTTCTTC.

DNA of the CDR3: TGTGCCAGCAGCTTAGCCCGCAGGGCCGAGCAGTACTTC. Its protein product is CASSLARRAEQYF. The V and J genes are TRBV7-2 and TRBJ2-7; a weak D match, TRBD1 (5 bases). CDR3 size: 13 residues. Deletions cut 0 bases from V and 6 bases from J, with 9 bases between. Germline V lookup: CDR1 SGHTA, CDR2 FQGNSA.

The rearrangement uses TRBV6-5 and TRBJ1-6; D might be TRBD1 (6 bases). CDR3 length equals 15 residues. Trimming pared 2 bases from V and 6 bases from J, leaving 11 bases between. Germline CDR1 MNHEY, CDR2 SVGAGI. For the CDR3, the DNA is TGTGCCAGCAGTTACGGGACACCCCGTAATTCACCCCTCCACTTT. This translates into CASSYGTPRNSPLHF.

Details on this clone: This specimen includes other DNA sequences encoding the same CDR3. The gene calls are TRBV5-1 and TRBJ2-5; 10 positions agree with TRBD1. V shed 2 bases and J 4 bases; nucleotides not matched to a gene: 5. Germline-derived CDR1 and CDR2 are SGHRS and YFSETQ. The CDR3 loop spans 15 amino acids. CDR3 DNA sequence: TGCGCCAGCAGCTTAGGACAGGGGGGGACAGAGACCCAGTACTTC. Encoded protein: CASSLGQGGTETQYF. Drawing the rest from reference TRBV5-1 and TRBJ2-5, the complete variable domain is KAGVTQTPRYLIKTRGQQVTLSCSPISGHRSVSWYQQTPGQGLQFLFEYFSETQRNKGNFPGRFSGRQFSNSRSEMNVSTLELGDSALYLCASSLGQGGTETQYFGPGTRLLVL.

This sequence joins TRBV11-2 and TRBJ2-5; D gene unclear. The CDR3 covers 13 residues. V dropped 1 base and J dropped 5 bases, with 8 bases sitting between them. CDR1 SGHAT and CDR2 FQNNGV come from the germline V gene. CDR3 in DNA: TGTGCCAGCAGCTTAGCCCTCCTCGAGACCCAGTACTTC. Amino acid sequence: CASSLALLETQYF.

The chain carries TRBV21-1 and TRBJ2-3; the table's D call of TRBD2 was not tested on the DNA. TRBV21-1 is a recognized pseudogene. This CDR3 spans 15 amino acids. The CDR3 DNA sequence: TGTGCCAGCAGCCTGGGGGGGTTTTACACAGATACGCAGTATTTT. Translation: CASSLGGFYTDTQYF.

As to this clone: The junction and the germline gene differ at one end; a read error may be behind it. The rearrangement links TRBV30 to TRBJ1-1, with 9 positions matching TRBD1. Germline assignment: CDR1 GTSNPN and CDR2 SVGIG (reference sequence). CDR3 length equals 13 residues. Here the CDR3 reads CATPTRTGERAVF. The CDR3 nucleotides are TGTGCCACACCAACTAGGACAGGGGAAAGGGCGGTCTTT.

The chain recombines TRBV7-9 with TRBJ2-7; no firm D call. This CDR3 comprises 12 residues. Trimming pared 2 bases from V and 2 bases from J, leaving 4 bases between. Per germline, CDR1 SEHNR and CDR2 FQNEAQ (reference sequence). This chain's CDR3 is CASSLQAYEQYF. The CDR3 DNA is TGTGCCAGCAGCTTACAGGCCTACGAGCAGTACTTC.

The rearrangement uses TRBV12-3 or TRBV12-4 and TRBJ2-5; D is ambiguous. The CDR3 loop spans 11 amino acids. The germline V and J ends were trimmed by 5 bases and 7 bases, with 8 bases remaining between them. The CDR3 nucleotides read TGTGCCAGCAGTCGAAGAGGGACCCAGTACTTC. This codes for CASSRRGTQYF.

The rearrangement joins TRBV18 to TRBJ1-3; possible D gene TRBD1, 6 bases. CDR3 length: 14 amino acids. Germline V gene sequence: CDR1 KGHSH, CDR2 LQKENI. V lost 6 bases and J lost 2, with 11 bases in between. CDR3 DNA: TGTGCCAGCTCGCCTCAGGGGACTGGAAACACCATATATTTT. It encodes CASSPQGTGNTIYF.

CDR3 sequence reads: CASSSRQGLGNYGYTF. CDR3 nucleotide sequence: TGTGCCAGCAGTTCTAGGCAGGGCCTTGGGAACTATGGCTACACCTTC. The chain recombines TRBV28 with TRBJ1-2, with D tentatively TRBD1 (5 bases). Germline-derived CDR1 and CDR2 are MDHEN and SYDVKM. Trimming left V 4 bases short and J 2 bases short, with 17 bases between. CDR3 length equals 16 residues.

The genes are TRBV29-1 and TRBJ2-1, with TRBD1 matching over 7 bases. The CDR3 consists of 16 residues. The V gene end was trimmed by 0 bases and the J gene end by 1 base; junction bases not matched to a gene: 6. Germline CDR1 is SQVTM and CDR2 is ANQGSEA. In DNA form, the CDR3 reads TGCAGCGTTGAAGACCCCGACAGGGTGTCCTACAATGAGCAGTTCTTC. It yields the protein CSVEDPDRVSYNEQFF.

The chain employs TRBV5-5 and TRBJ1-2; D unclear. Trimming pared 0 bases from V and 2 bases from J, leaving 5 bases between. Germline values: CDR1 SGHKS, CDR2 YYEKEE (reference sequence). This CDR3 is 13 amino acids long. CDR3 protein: CASSLATNYGYTF. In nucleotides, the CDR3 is TGTGCCAGCAGCTTGGCCACCAACTATGGCTACACCTTC.

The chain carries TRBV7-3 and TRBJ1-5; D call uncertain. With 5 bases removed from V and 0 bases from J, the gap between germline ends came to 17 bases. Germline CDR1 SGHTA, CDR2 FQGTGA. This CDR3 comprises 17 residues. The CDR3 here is CASSPASGLYSNQPQHF. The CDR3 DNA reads TGTGCCAGCAGCCCTGCAAGTGGACTGTATAGCAATCAGCCCCAGCATTTT. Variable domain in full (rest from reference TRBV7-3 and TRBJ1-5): GAGVSQTPSNKVTEKGKYVELRCDPISGHTALYWYRQSLGQGPEFLIYFQGTGAADDSGLPNDRFFAVRPEGSVSTLKIQRTERGDSAVYLCASSPASGLYSNQPQHFGDGTRLSIL.

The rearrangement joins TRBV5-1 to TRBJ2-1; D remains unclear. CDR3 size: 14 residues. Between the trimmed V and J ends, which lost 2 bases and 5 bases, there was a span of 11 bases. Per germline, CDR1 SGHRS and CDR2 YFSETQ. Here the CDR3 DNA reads TGCGCCAGCAGCTTAAAGGACGGAAACAATGAGCAGTTCTTC. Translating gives CASSLKDGNNEQFF.

CDR3 nucleotides: TGTGCCAGCAGCTTAGCAGGGTTCGCTGAAGCTTTCTTT. Its protein product is CASSLAGFAEAFF. The chain has TRBV7-8 and TRBJ1-1; no clear D gene. CDR3 length: 13 residues. The V end lost 0 bases, the J end lost 6 bases, and 8 bases lay between the germline ends. Per germline, CDR1 SGHVS and CDR2 FQNEAQ.

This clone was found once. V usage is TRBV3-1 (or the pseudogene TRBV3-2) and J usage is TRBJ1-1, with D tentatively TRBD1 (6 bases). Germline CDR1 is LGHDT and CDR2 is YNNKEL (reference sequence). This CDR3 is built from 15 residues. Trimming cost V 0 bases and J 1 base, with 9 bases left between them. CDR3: CASSQEGRGNTEAFF. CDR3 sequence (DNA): TGTGCCAGCAGCCAAGAGGGCAGGGGGAACACTGAAGCTTTCTTT.

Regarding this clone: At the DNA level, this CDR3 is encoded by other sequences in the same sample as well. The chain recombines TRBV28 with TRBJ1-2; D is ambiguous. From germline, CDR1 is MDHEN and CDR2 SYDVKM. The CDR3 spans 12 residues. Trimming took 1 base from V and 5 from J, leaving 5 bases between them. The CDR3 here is CASSLFPYGYTF. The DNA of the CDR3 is TGTGCCAGCAGTTTATTCCCTTATGGCTACACCTTC.

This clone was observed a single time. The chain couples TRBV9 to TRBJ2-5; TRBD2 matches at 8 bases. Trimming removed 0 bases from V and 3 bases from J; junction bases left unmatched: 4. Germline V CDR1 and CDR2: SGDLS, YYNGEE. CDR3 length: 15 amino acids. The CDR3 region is CASSVAGGTEETQYF. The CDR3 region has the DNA TGTGCCAGCAGCGTAGCGGGGGGGACTGAAGAGACCCAGTACTTC.

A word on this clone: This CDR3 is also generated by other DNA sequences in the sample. The CDR3 is CASSLNSLNTEAFF. The DNA of the CDR3 is TGCGCCAGCAGCTTGAACAGCCTAAACACTGAAGCTTTCTTT. The rearrangement joins TRBV5-1 to TRBJ1-1; the D is unclear. This CDR3 spans 14 amino acids. V was shortened by 1 base and J by 2 bases, with 9 bases between the two germline ends. CDR1 SGHRS and CDR2 YFSETQ come from the germline V gene.

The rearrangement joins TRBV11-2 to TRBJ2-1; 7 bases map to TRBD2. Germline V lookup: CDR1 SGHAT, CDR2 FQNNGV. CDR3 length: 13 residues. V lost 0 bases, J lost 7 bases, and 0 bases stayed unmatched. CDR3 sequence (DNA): TGTGCCAGCAGCTTAGACGGGAGGAATGAGCAGTTCTTC. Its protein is CASSLDGRNEQFF.

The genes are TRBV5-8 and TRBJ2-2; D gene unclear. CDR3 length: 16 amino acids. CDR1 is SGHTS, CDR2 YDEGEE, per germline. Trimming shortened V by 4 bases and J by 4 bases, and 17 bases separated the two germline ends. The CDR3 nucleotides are TGTGCCAGCAGCCCGGGTAACGTTCGTCCCACCGGGGAGCTGTTTTTT. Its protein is CASSPGNVRPTGELFF.

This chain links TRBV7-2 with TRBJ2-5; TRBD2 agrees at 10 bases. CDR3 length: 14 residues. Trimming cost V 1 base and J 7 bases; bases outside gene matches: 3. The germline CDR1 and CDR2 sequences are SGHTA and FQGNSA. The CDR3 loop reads CASSLELAGATQYF. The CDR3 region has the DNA TGTGCCAGCAGCTTAGAGCTAGCGGGGGCGACCCAGTACTTC.

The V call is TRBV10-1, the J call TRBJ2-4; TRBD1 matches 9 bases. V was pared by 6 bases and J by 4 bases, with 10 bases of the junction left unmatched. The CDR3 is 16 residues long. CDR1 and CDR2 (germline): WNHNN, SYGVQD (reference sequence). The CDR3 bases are TGCGCCAGCAGCGACGGGACAGGGCGAGATAAAAACATTCAGTACTTC. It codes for CASSDGTGRDKNIQYF.